These T cell receptor beta chains were read from a single sample in a study of cytomegalovirus exposure and HLA in healthy donors. Profiled with immunoSEQ multiplex PCR; TCRdb holds only in-frame clones, not every one. There are around 210,000 clones in the sample; roughly 77% occur only once, and approximately 0.4% lies in the top ten. The sample was PBMCs. Receptor source: a male donor in good health and CMV-seropositive. Both conserved end residues are part of each CDR3. D genes are given only for firm matches. Clone size is stated in some rows and not others, as once, few, many or a class when expanded.

size	V	J	D	CDR3	DNA
.	TRBV18	TRBJ2-4	.	CASSGNRADIQYF	TGTGCCAGCTCTGGGAACAGGGCGGACATTCAGTACTTC
.	TRBV18	TRBJ2-4	.	CASPLGVVKNIQYF	TGTGCCAGCCCATTGGGAGTTGTCAAAAACATTCAGTACTTC
few	TRBV9	TRBJ1-5	.	CASSKQVGEPQHF	TGTGCCAGCAGCAAACAAGTCGGGGAGCCCCAGCATTTT
.	TRBV7-2	TRBJ1-5	.	CASSLGSQPNQPQHF	TGTGCCAGCAGCTTAGGTTCACAGCCAAATCAGCCCCAGCATTTT
.	TRBV7-8	TRBJ1-2	TRBD1	CASSLGRPGGVYGYTF	TGTGCCAGCAGCTTAGGGCGGCCAGGGGGCGTCTATGGCTACACCTTC
few	TRBV6-4	TRBJ2-1	TRBD2	CASSTRLAGLNEQFF	TGTGCCAGCAGTACACGACTAGCGGGACTCAATGAGCAGTTCTTC
.	TRBV4-1	TRBJ1-1	.	CASSQEGQVLEAFF	TGCGCCAGCAGCCAAGAAGGCCAGGTTTTGGAAGCTTTCTTT
once	TRBV6-5	TRBJ1-2	.	CASSGRGNYGYTF	TGTGCCAGCAGTGGACGGGGGAACTATGGCTACACCTTC
few	TRBV27	TRBJ1-2	TRBD1	CASSYLGQGDYGYTF	TGTGCCAGCAGTTACCTGGGACAGGGAGACTATGGCTACACCTTC
.	TRBV7-3	TRBJ2-3	TRBD2	CASSLIGLAGDTQYF	TGTGCCAGCAGCCTCATTGGACTAGCGGGAGATACGCAGTATTTT
few	TRBV11-3	TRBJ1-6	.	CASSLLPGKPLHF	TGTGCCAGCAGCTTGCTTCCAGGGAAACCCCTCCACTTT
.	TRBV11-1	TRBJ2-5	.	CASSLSGGETQYF	TGTGCCAGCAGCTTATCAGGGGGGGAGACCCAGTACTTC
.	TRBV28	TRBJ2-3	TRBD2	CASSTRLAENTDTQYF	TGTGCCAGCAGCACGAGACTAGCTGAGAACACAGATACGCAGTATTTT
.	TRBV28	TRBJ2-1	TRBD2	CASSLRRGAYNEQFF	TGTGCCAGCAGTTTAAGGCGGGGGGCCTACAATGAGCAGTTCTTC
.	TRBV7-9	TRBJ2-5	TRBD2	CASSPGLAGGETQYF	TGTGCCAGCAGCCCCGGACTAGCGGGAGGAGAGACCCAGTACTTC
.	TRBV19	TRBJ2-3	TRBD2	CASSMAGGPQDTQYF	TGTGCCAGTAGTATGGCGGGGGGTCCCCAAGATACGCAGTATTTT
few	TRBV5-1	TRBJ1-5	TRBD1	CASSLQGGSNQPQHF	TGCGCCAGCAGCTTGCAGGGGGGTAGCAATCAGCCCCAGCATTTT
.	TRBV27	TRBJ1-4	TRBD1	CASSLKGQGPLFF	TGTGCCAGCAGCCTCAAGGGACAGGGCCCACTGTTTTTT
.	TRBV7-2	TRBJ2-1	TRBD2	CASSLGQLAGSLLDEQFF	TGTGCCAGCAGCTTAGGACAACTAGCGGGGAGCCTATTGGACGAGCAGTTCTTC
.	TRBV2	TRBJ2-7	TRBD1	CASSAPGTGGDEQYF	TGTGCCAGCAGTGCCCCCGGGACAGGGGGTGACGAGCAGTACTTC
.	TRBV7-8	TRBJ2-7	TRBD1	CASSSDGTGDYEQYF	TGTGCCAGCAGCTCAGATGGGACAGGGGACTACGAGCAGTACTTC
few	TRBV5-4	TRBJ2-7	TRBD1	CASSPGQGAGYEQYF	TGTGCCAGCAGCCCTGGACAGGGGGCGGGCTACGAGCAGTACTTC
.	TRBV19	TRBJ1-4	TRBD1	CASRDRQGVNEKLFF	TGTGCCAGTAGAGACAGACAGGGGGTTAATGAAAAACTGTTTTTT
.	TRBV7-2	TRBJ2-7	TRBD1	CASSLDRGTYEQYF	TGTGCCAGCAGCTTAGACAGGGGAACCTACGAGCAGTACTTC
once	TRBV6-6	TRBJ2-7	TRBD2	CASSYGRGGSYEQYF	TGTGCCAGCAGTTACGGGCGGGGGGGCTCCTACGAGCAGTACTTC
.	TRBV6-4	TRBJ2-5	TRBD1	CASVGGTGKIGGQETQYF	TGTGCCAGCGTCGGAGGGACAGGGAAGATCGGCGGGCAAGAGACCCAGTACTTC
.	TRBV11-2	TRBJ2-7	.	CASSLLSSDSNYEQYF	TGTGCCAGCAGCTTATTATCTTCTGACAGCAACTACGAGCAGTACTTC
.	TRBV10-3	TRBJ2-3	TRBD1	CASSGTGADTQYF	TGTGCCTCCTCGGGGACAGGAGCAGATACGCAGTATTTT
few	TRBV7-8	TRBJ2-2	TRBD1	CASSPAKLTGDKNTGELFF	TGTGCCAGCAGCCCTGCGAAATTGACAGGGGACAAGAACACCGGGGAGCTGTTTTTT
.	TRBV10-3	TRBJ1-2	.	CAISEAPDSLGYTF	TGTGCCATCAGTGAAGCGCCAGACTCGTTGGGCTACACCTTC
.	TRBV7-8	TRBJ2-7	.	CASSLARLEDGYEQYF	TGTGCCAGCAGCTTAGCGCGACTAGAAGATGGCTACGAGCAGTACTTC
.	TRBV7-2	TRBJ2-5	.	CASSLWRDSEETQYF	TGTGCCAGCAGCTTATGGCGGGACAGCGAAGAGACCCAGTACTTC
.	TRBV7-6	TRBJ1-5	.	CASSLGQGYSNQPQHF	TGTGCCAGCAGCTTGGGGCAGGGATATAGCAATCAGCCCCAGCATTTT
.	TRBV2	TRBJ2-5	TRBD1	CASTGTGVQETQYF	TGTGCCAGCACCGGGACAGGGGTTCAAGAGACCCAGTACTTC
.	TRBV18	TRBJ1-6	TRBD1	CASSPTGVDSPLHF	TGTGCCAGCTCACCGACAGGGGTTGATTCACCCCTCCACTTT
.	TRBV30	TRBJ1-3	TRBD1	CALGQPHYTGNTIYF	TGTGCCTTGGGACAGCCGCATTATACTGGAAACACCATATATTTT
.	TRBV6-1	TRBJ2-7	TRBD1	CASSLVRTGVYEQYF	TGTGCCAGCAGTTTGGTAAGGACAGGGGTCTACGAGCAGTACTTC
.	TRBV6-5	TRBJ2-7	TRBD2	CASSYGSSGALYEQYF	TGTGCCAGCAGTTACGGGTCTAGCGGGGCCCTTTACGAGCAGTACTTC
.	TRBV10-2	TRBJ2-7	.	CASGRELSYEQYF	TGCGCCAGCGGAAGGGAGCTTTCCTACGAGCAGTACTTC
few	TRBV7-2	TRBJ2-4	.	CASSLARAGVENIQYF	TGTGCCAGCAGCTTAGCGCGGGCTGGGGTCGAAAACATTCAGTACTTC
.	TRBV5-1	TRBJ2-3	.	CASSLEGAATDTQYF	TGCGCCAGCAGCTTGGAGGGAGCGGCCACAGATACGCAGTATTTT
once	TRBV9	TRBJ2-5	TRBD1	CASSPHRGNGETQYF	TGTGCCAGCAGCCCCCACAGGGGTAACGGAGAGACCCAGTACTTC
.	TRBV29-1	TRBJ1-3	.	CSVELTAGNTIYF	TGCAGCGTTGAACTGACAGCTGGAAACACCATATATTTT
.	TRBV7-6	TRBJ2-1	TRBD1	CASSPRTTGVSSYNEQFF	TGTGCCAGCAGCCCACGCACGACAGGGGTCAGCTCCTACAATGAGCAGTTCTTC
.	TRBV7-6	TRBJ2-1	TRBD2	CASSLGSGGSTSGGAWEQFF	TGTGCCAGCAGCTTAGGATCAGGGGGATCGACTAGCGGGGGGGCTTGGGAGCAGTTCTTC
.	TRBV7-2	TRBJ2-2	TRBD2	CASSLGGARTGELFF	TGTGCCAGCAGCCTCGGGGGGGCGCGCACCGGGGAGCTGTTTTTT
few	TRBV15	TRBJ2-7	TRBD1	CATSRDTGQSYEQYF	TGTGCCACCAGCAGAGATACGGGACAGTCCTACGAGCAGTACTTC
.	TRBV15	TRBJ1-4	.	CATSSPTALNEKLFF	TGTGCCACCAGCTCCCCGACAGCCCTTAATGAAAAACTGTTTTTT
few	TRBV27	TRBJ2-1	TRBD1	CASSIWTGTNEQFF	TGTGCCAGCAGTATCTGGACAGGGACCAATGAGCAGTTCTTC
.	TRBV7-3	TRBJ2-7	.	CASSLTSGPAYEQYF	TGTGCCAGCAGCTTAACTAGCGGCCCGGCTTACGAGCAGTACTTC
.	TRBV18	TRBJ2-2	TRBD2	CASSRQRGEPNTGELFF	TGTGCCAGCTCCCGCCAGCGGGGAGAGCCAAACACCGGGGAGCTGTTTTTT
.	TRBV4-2	TRBJ2-5	.	CASSPRAGETQYF	TGTGCCAGCAGTCCCAGGGCCGGGGAGACCCAGTACTTC
few	TRBV19	TRBJ2-7	TRBD2	CASSIEGTSGSSYEQYF	TGTGCCAGTAGTATCGAAGGGACTAGCGGGAGTAGTTACGAGCAGTACTTC
.	TRBV7-9	TRBJ1-1	.	CASSSELNTEAFF	TGTGCCAGCAGCTCAGAATTGAACACTGAAGCTTTCTTT
.	TRBV7-6	TRBJ2-1	.	CASSYANYNEQFF	TGTGCCAGCAGCTATGCTAACTACAATGAGCAGTTCTTC
few	TRBV7-2	TRBJ2-1	.	CASSLESSYNEQFF	TGTGCCAGCAGCTTAGAGAGCTCCTACAATGAGCAGTTCTTC
.	TRBV7-2	TRBJ1-4	.	CASSLGRVDEKLFF	TGTGCCAGCAGCTTAGGCAGGGTTGATGAAAAACTGTTTTTT
.	TRBV11-3	TRBJ2-1	.	CASSLDQGPGVHNEQFF	TGTGCCAGCAGCTTAGATCAGGGGCCTGGGGTACACAATGAGCAGTTCTTC
.	TRBV2	TRBJ2-1	TRBD1	CASRASQGDSDEQFF	TGTGCCAGCAGAGCCTCACAGGGGGATAGCGATGAGCAGTTCTTC